This T cell receptor beta chain originates from a study of cytomegalovirus exposure and HLA in healthy donors. Notes on the study in general: Later analysis associated a missense DCLRE1C variant with TCR beta V- and J-gene trimming.

The CDR3 loop spans 13 amino acids. The V and J ends lost 3 bases and 2 bases respectively, with 6 bases between them. Germline values: CDR1 SGHTS, CDR2 YDEGEE. Of note for this clone: Its antigen is as yet unknown.

The PCR employed 60 Vbeta primers together with 13 Jbeta primers. Sequencing used immunoSEQ multiplex PCR; TCRdb keeps in-frame clones, though not all of them. Found here are about 190,000 clones, about 84% of them singletons; the top ten hold 3% to 4.5%. The sample comprised PBMCs. The V and J genes are TRBV5-8 and TRBJ1-3, with D possibly TRBD1 on 6 matching bases. This TCR was sampled from a man aged 45-60 years in good health and CMV-seronegative. The CDR3 DNA reads TGTGCCAGCAGCTACAGGGCTGGAAACACCATATATTTT. Its translation is CASSYRAGNTIYF.